This T cell receptor (beta chain) was recovered during a study of T cell responses to AZD1222 COVID-19 vaccine (dated by TCRdb to the early 2020s). At the level of the whole study: AZD1222 recipients given second doses at about 4 weeks or at about 12 weeks were pooled, since spike-specific TCR depth and breadth were not found to differ between the two schedules. A total of under 250 trial participants underwent TCR sequencing, of whom about 210 had received two doses of AZD1222 and around 25 had received two doses of the MenACWY control vaccine. Trial participants were enrolled by age into 18-55, 56-69 and 70-plus year subgroups, with approximately 150, 30 and 60 TCR-sequenced participants respectively. Results and caveats for the whole study, not just this receptor: Only a handful of AZD1222 recipients were SARS-CoV-2 seropositive at baseline, limiting conclusions about previously exposed vaccinees. Vaccine-associated CD4 TCRs spanned the whole spike protein, with dominant responses in regions 160-218 and 743-854. Participants were mostly white British and included more females than males, and it was suggested by the authors that clonal diversity may have been underestimated. Reportedly, close to half of the unique spike-specific TCRs recognized epitopes lying outside the regions that are mutated in the B.1.351 and B.1.1.7 variants. In the small 56-69-year group, the increase in depth fell short of significance, most likely because of low power. After two AZD1222 doses, spike-specific TCR breadth and depth were significantly higher than at day 0 and than in MenACWY recipients. Because no day 14 peak-response samples were available, the repertoires could be characterized only after the peak T cell response.

With respect to this clone: Its antigen remains undetermined. The input lacks base qualities; no much larger clone sits a single base away. Other DNA sequences within the sample encode an identical CDR3.

The CDR3 regions of human TCRbeta chains were analyzed by immunosequencing. In the authors' own workflow: Repertoire TCRs were matched against a reference library of SARS-CoV-2-specific TCRs generated with the MIRA antigen-specificity platform. Breadth was defined as the fraction of unique TCRs that were SARS-CoV-2-associated, and depth was defined as the fraction of total T cells that were SARS-CoV-2-associated. Using the MIRA data, each spike-specific TCR was mapped to the spike region that the TCR reacts to and placed in a CD4 or CD8 class. Log10-transformed breadth and depth values were compared by one-way ANOVA with Sidak's multiple comparisons tests. What TCRdb holds here is the immuneACCESS table cut down to in-frame rearrangements. Part of the clones is not present; checked against another copy, under half of the missing clones reflect an unresolved V gene, and the others are unexplained. V and J calls and clone size are copied from that table; D and trimming were computed from the DNA. This sample lists about 78,000 clones; 65% to 85% were detected once. About 3.1% of the sample comes from the top ten.

The sample's time point label, decoded: baseline before first vaccination. The vaccinee samples were drawn from two UK trials, COV001 and COV002, one of which was a single-blind randomized controlled phase 2/3 trial testing AZD1222 (ChAdOx1 nCoV-19) in healthy adults. For TCRbeta chain sequencing, PBMC samples from trial participants were taken at day 0 and at day 28 after the second dose. The germline ends are 7 bases apart after V is trimmed by 4 bases and J by 1 base. Measured from the cysteine to the phenylalanine, the CDR3 is 13 residues long. This entry keeps only the CDR3 DNA: 39 bases, framed from base 1. Sequences SGHDN (CDR1) and FVKESK (CDR2) are obtained from the germline V gene.

The specimen comprised peripheral blood, sampled on day 0 of AZD1222 vaccination. The sequence derives from an adult in good health. Recombination linked TRBV14 to TRBJ1-1; the D gene remains uncertain. For the CDR3, the sequence is CASSPSPNTEAFF. The nucleotides read TGTGCCAGCAGCCCCTCCCCGAACACTGAAGCTTTCTTT. The CDR3 plus the reference TRBV14 and TRBJ1-1 genes for the other parts give the full variable domain: EAGVTQFPSHSVIEKGQTVTLRCDPISGHDNLYWYRRVMGKEIKFLLHFVKESKQDESGMPNNRFLAERTGGTYSTLKVQPAELEDSGVYFCASSPSPNTEAFFGQGTRLTVV.